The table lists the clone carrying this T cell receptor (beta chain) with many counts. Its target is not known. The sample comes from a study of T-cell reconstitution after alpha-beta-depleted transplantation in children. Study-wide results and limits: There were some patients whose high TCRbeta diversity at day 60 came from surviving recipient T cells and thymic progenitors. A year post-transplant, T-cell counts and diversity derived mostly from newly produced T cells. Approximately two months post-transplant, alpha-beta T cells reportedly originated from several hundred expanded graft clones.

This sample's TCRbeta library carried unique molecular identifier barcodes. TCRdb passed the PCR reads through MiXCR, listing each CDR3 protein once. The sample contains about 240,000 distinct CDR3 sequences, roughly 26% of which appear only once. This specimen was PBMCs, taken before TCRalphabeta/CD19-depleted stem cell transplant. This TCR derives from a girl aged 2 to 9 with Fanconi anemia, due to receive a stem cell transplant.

The CDR3 DNA is TGCAGCGTTGTACCCGGGCGCGCAGATACGCAGTATTTT. This sequence encodes CSVVPGRADTQYF. This chain uses TRBV29-1 with TRBJ2-3; D unresolved. The germline V and J ends were trimmed by 4 bases and 4 bases, with 12 bases remaining between them. Germline CDR1 and CDR2: SQVTM and ANQGSEA. There are 13 residues in the CDR3.